One sample yielded the 29 T cell receptor beta chains listed below, sequenced in a study of T-cell memory formation after mild COVID-19. Each CDR3 protein is one row after TCRdb ran MiXCR on the 5' RACE reads. The data show more than 250,000 distinct CDR3 sequences, about 20% seen once. The sequencing input was PBMCs or a T cell subset sorted from them (not recorded which). The receptors shown here come from a young man who had mild COVID-19 (a few samples of this study predate the infection). Cell type and time point are not known.

In its sample, this clonotype was seen a few times. The V and J genes are TRBV3-1 and TRBJ1-4; 7 nucleotides agree with TRBD1. This CDR3 contains 15 residues. Germline loops: CDR1 LGHDT, CDR2 YNNKEL (reference sequence). J gave up 8 bases and V 1 base, and 7 bases lay outside the gene matches. CDR3 residues: CASSQVGTAQEKLFF. CDR3 DNA sequence: TGTGCCAGCAGCCAAGTCGGGACAGCCCAAGAAAAACTGTTTTTT.

A few counts support this clonotype. The gene calls are TRBV3-1 and TRBJ2-3; no clear D. The V gene lost 7 bases and the J gene lost 4 bases, with 9 bases spanning the gap. The CDR3 consists of 12 residues. Germline values: CDR1 LGHDT, CDR2 YNNKEL (reference sequence). The CDR3 DNA reads TGTGCCAGCAATTCCGAGGCAGATACGCAGTATTTT. Protein: CASNSEADTQYF.

J is TRBJ2-7 and V is TRBV12-3 or TRBV12-4, with 7 bases that match TRBD2. This CDR3 has 14 amino acids. Trimming removed 6 bases from V and 6 bases from J; junction bases left unmatched: 11. CDR3 bases: TGTGCCAGCAGGTCCGGGACTACCCTTGGCGAGCAGTACTTC. As protein: CASRSGTTLGEQYF.

This clonotype was seen a few times. The rearrangement uses TRBV5-6 and TRBJ2-7; D is perhaps TRBD2 (5 bases). The germline V gene has CDR1 SGHDT and CDR2 YYEEEE. This CDR3 comprises 13 residues. The germline V and J ends were trimmed by 0 bases and 7 bases, with 11 bases remaining between them. CDR3: CASSLGGVSEQYF. Written as DNA, the CDR3 is TGTGCCAGCAGCTTGGGGGGAGTTTCGGAGCAGTACTTC.

This clonotype was seen a few times. The chain uses TRBV29-1 and TRBJ1-6, with no clear D. The CDR3 has 13 amino acids. V was trimmed by 4 bases and J by 6 bases, leaving 10 bases between them. CDR1 and CDR2 (germline): SQVTM, ANQGSEA. CDR3 sequence reads: CSVGEDFNSPLHF. The DNA of the CDR3 is TGCAGCGTTGGTGAGGACTTTAATTCACCCCTCCACTTT.

V is TRBV5-1 and J is TRBJ1-4, with a weak D call TRBD1 (5 bases). Per germline, CDR1 SGHRS and CDR2 YFSETQ. The V end lost 1 base, the J end lost 0 bases, and 10 bases lay between the germline ends. The CDR3 is 16 residues long. In DNA, the CDR3 is TGCGCCAGCAGCTTGTTACAGGCTACAACTAATGAAAAACTGTTTTTT. It yields the protein CASSLLQATTNEKLFF.

The rearrangement links TRBV5-1 to TRBJ2-7; 8 nucleotides line up with TRBD1. Germline values: CDR1 SGHRS, CDR2 YFSETQ. The CDR3 contains 13 residues. Losses at the gene ends were 0 bases for V and 6 bases for J; bases not matched to a gene: 2. The CDR3 DNA sequence: TGCGCCAGCAGCTTGGATCAGGGGGCCGAGCAGTACTTC. Protein: CASSLDQGAEQYF.

V gene TRBV6-2 or TRBV6-3 combines with J gene TRBJ1-2; TRBD1 aligns across 7 bases. The germline gives CDR1 MNHEY, CDR2 SVGEGT. The CDR3 consists of 15 residues. V was pared by 5 bases and J by 8 bases, with 14 bases of the junction left unmatched. CDR3: CASSDRQGPPGGYTF. DNA for the CDR3: TGTGCCAGCAGTGACCGACAGGGCCCCCCGGGCGGCTACACCTTC.

V usage is TRBV2 and J usage is TRBJ2-7; no firm D call. The ends were cut back, 10 bases at V and 0 bases at J, with 7 bases in the middle. CDR3 length: 11 residues. Germline CDR1 and CDR2: SNHLY and FYNNEI. CDR3: CATGYSYEQYF. In DNA, the CDR3 is TGTGCCACCGGATACTCCTACGAGCAGTACTTC.

The sample holds many counts of this clonotype. V gene TRBV11-2 combines with J gene TRBJ1-2; TRBD1 is a possible D gene (5 bases). Germline-derived CDR1 and CDR2 are SGHAT and FQNNGV. Trimming removed 5 bases from V and 3 bases from J, with 13 bases in between. The CDR3 is made up of 14 amino acids. For the CDR3, the DNA is TGTGCCAGCAGCCGGATTGACAGTGACTATGGCTACACCTTC. This encodes CASSRIDSDYGYTF.

The V call is TRBV7-9, the J call TRBJ2-2; 7 positions match TRBD1. Germline CDR1 is SEHNR and CDR2 is FQNEAQ (reference sequence). The CDR3 spans 11 residues. The CDR3, as DNA: TGTCGGACAGGCAACACCGGGGAGCTGTTTTTT. Residues: CRTGNTGELFF.

As concerns this clonotype: A much larger clone differs by one base, so this may be a read error. This chain links TRBV7-6 with TRBJ2-7; no clear D. Trimming stripped 4 bases from V and 3 bases from J, with 7 bases between. The length of the CDR3 is 12 residues. Germline CDR1 and CDR2: SGHVS and FNYEAQ. The CDR3 DNA follows: TGTGCCAGCAGCTCGGACGGCTACGAGCAGTACTTC. Protein product: CASSSDGYEQYF.

V is TRBV7-2 and J is TRBJ2-7; no clear D gene. The CDR3 totals 12 residues. Trimming pared 5 bases from V and 3 bases from J, leaving 8 bases between. CDR1 and CDR2 (germline): SGHTA, FQGNSA. In DNA, the CDR3 is TGTGCCAGCAGCCTTAGCTACTACGAGCAGTACTTC. Encoded protein: CASSLSYYEQYF. The variable domain in full, completed from reference TRBV7-2 and TRBJ2-7, reads GAGVSQSPSNKVTEKGKDVELRCDPISGHTALYWYRQSLGQGLEFLIYFQGNSAPDKSGLPSDRFSAERTGGSVSTLTIQRTQQEDSAVYLCASSLSYYEQYFGPGTRLTVT.

This clonotype was seen a few times. V gene TRBV29-1 combines with J gene TRBJ1-2; TRBD1 might be the D (5 bases). Trimming took 3 bases from V and 4 from J, leaving 12 bases between them. The length of the CDR3 is 13 residues. The germline V gene encodes CDR1 SQVTM and CDR2 ANQGSEA. The CDR3 coding sequence is TGCAGCGTTGATGGGACGACTATCTATGGCTACACCTTC. This sequence encodes CSVDGTTIYGYTF.

The table lists this clonotype with many counts. V gene TRBV7-2 combines with J gene TRBJ1-5; no clear D gene. CDR1 is SGHTA and CDR2 is FQGNSA in the germline V gene. The CDR3 sequence is 12 residues long. V lost 1 base, J lost 7 bases, and 5 bases lay in between. This CDR3 is CASSLGVQPQHF. CDR3 bases: TGTGCCAGCAGCTTAGGGGTACAGCCCCAGCATTTT. Filled out from reference TRBV7-2 and TRBJ1-5, the complete variable domain reads GAGVSQSPSNKVTEKGKDVELRCDPISGHTALYWYRQSLGQGLEFLIYFQGNSAPDKSGLPSDRFSAERTGGSVSTLTIQRTQQEDSAVYLCASSLGVQPQHFGDGTRLSIL.

The chain joins TRBV28 to TRBJ2-7; D call uncertain. This CDR3 region has 10 residues. Deletions cut 7 bases from V and 5 bases from J, with 6 bases between. Germline V gene lookup returns CDR1 MDHEN and CDR2 SYDVKM. CDR3 amino acids: CASMRHEQYF. CDR3 nucleotide sequence: TGTGCCAGCATGAGGCACGAGCAGTACTTC.

The genes are TRBV28 and TRBJ2-3, with TRBD2 as a possible D gene (5 bases). The CDR3 runs to 16 residues. The germline V gene has CDR1 MDHEN and CDR2 SYDVKM. The germline V and J ends were trimmed by 3 bases and 0 bases, with 13 bases remaining between them. The CDR3 loop is CASSFGGRGSTDTQYF. CDR3 sequence (DNA): TGTGCCAGCAGTTTCGGCGGGCGAGGTAGCACAGATACGCAGTATTTT.

Only a few counts were recorded for this clonotype. The chain employs TRBV9 and TRBJ2-1; possible D gene TRBD2, 5 bases. The germline gives CDR1 SGDLS, CDR2 YYNGEE. The CDR3 has 12 residues. V lost 0 bases and J lost 10, with 8 bases in between. The CDR3 DNA follows: TGTGCCAGCAGCGTAGAAGCGGCCGAGCAGTTCTTC. As protein: CASSVEAAEQFF.

The gene calls are TRBV9 and TRBJ2-7; no reliable D call. This CDR3 region has 12 residues. The germline V and J ends were trimmed by 3 bases and 2 bases, with 6 bases remaining between them. Looked up from germline, CDR1 is SGDLS and CDR2 is YYNGEE. The CDR3 loop reads CASSDNPYEQYF. The DNA of the CDR3 is TGTGCCAGCAGCGATAACCCCTACGAGCAGTACTTC. Combining the CDR3 with reference TRBV9 and TRBJ2-7 gives the whole variable domain DSGVTQTPKHLITATGQRVTLRCSPRSGDLSVYWYQQSLDQGLQFLIQYYNGEERAKGNILERFSAQQFPDLHSELNLSSLELGDSALYFCASSDNPYEQYFGPGTRLTVT.

The rearrangement joins TRBV4-1 to TRBJ1-2; D not certain. The V and J ends lost 1 base and 1 base respectively, with 13 bases between them. Germline CDR1 reads MGHRA; CDR2 reads YSYEKL. The CDR3 has 16 amino acids. The CDR3 is CASSQVWGIDNYGYTF. In DNA form, the CDR3 reads TGCGCCAGCAGCCAAGTCTGGGGAATAGATAACTATGGCTACACCTTC.

This clonotype has only a few counts. V and J are TRBV7-2 and TRBJ2-7; no definite D call. The CDR3 contains 11 residues. Per the germline V gene, CDR1 is SGHTA and CDR2 is FQGNSA. V lost 10 bases and J 6 bases, leaving 13 bases between the germline ends. DNA of the CDR3: TGTGCCATCGGCAAGGGCCGCGAGCAGTACTTC. Translation gives CAIGKGREQYF. The full variable domain, completed using reference TRBV7-2 and TRBJ2-7, is GAGVSQSPSNKVTEKGKDVELRCDPISGHTALYWYRQSLGQGLEFLIYFQGNSAPDKSGLPSDRFSAERTGGSVSTLTIQRTQQEDSAVYLCAIGKGREQYFGPGTRLTVT.

This clonotype was recorded many times. This chain connects TRBV4-1 to TRBJ2-3; a weak D match, TRBD1 (6 bases). This CDR3 contains 18 residues. Germline CDR1 and CDR2: MGHRA and YSYEKL. Trimming took 0 bases from V and 4 from J, leaving 20 bases between them. Written as DNA, the CDR3 is TGCGCCAGCAGCCAAGATGGGGGCGTCGGTTTTTCCCCAGATACGCAGTATTTT. It specifies CASSQDGGVGFSPDTQYF.

The sample holds many counts of this clonotype. This chain uses TRBV4-1 with TRBJ1-4; unclear D gene. The CDR3 totals 15 residues. Germline CDR1 MGHRA, CDR2 YSYEKL. V was trimmed by 8 bases and J by 0 bases, leaving 13 bases between them. CDR3 region: CASADAGSTNEKLFF. CDR3 in DNA: TGCGCCAGCGCGGACGCGGGATCAACTAATGAAAAACTGTTTTTT.

This clonotype was seen many times. The gene calls are TRBV2 and TRBJ2-1, with 11 bases fitting TRBD2. V shed 5 bases and J 4 bases; nucleotides not matched to a gene: 4. This CDR3 is built from 15 residues. From germline, CDR1 is SNHLY and CDR2 FYNNEI. CDR3 sequence reads: CASSSGTSGYNEQFF. CDR3 in DNA: TGTGCCAGCAGTTCCGGGACTAGCGGATACAATGAGCAGTTCTTC. The full variable domain, rest sourced from reference TRBV2 and TRBJ2-1, is EPEVTQTPSHQVTQMGQEVILRCVPISNHLYFYWYRQILGQKVEFLVSFYNNEISEKSEIFDDQFSVERPDGSNFTLKIRSTKLEDSAMYFCASSSGTSGYNEQFFGPGTRLTVL.

In this sample, this clonotype turned up a few times. Written as DNA, the CDR3 is TGTGCCAGCAGCTTGATAGCGGCGAACACCGGGGAGCTGTTTTTT. Amino acids: CASSLIAANTGELFF. This chain connects TRBV11-2 to TRBJ2-2; D possibly corresponds to TRBD2 (6 bases). The CDR3 consists of 15 residues. CDR1 and CDR2 (germline): SGHAT, FQNNGV. Trimming pared 3 bases from V and 0 bases from J, leaving 8 bases between.

This clonotype was seen more than once but under ten times. J is TRBJ2-7 and V is TRBV6-1; TRBD1 might be the D (7 bases). The CDR3 runs to 15 residues. Germline V gives CDR1 MNHNS, CDR2 SASEGT. V lost 3 bases and J 3 bases, leaving 15 bases between the germline ends. CDR3 nucleotides: TGTGCCAGCAGTGACGGAGGGGGCGGATACTACGAGCAGTACGTC. Its protein product is CASSDGGGGYYEQYV.

This chain joins TRBV6-5 and TRBJ2-5; 14 nucleotides align to TRBD2. The V and J ends lost 6 bases and 11 bases, in that order; junction bases with no gene match: 8. Germline-derived CDR1 and CDR2 are MNHEY and SVGAGI. CDR3 size: 14 residues. The CDR3 DNA reads as TGTGCCAGCAGCCCTGGGACTAGCGGGGGACGGCAGTACTTC. This encodes CASSPGTSGGRQYF.

This clonotype was seen more than once but under ten times. The chain is built from TRBV5-6 and TRBJ2-7; TRBD2 is a possible D gene (6 bases). CDR1 and CDR2 from the germline V gene are SGHDT and YYEEEE. Trimming took off 5 bases at V and 3 bases at J, with 12 bases between the two ends. The CDR3 totals 13 residues. Here the CDR3 reads CASSSGGFYEQYV. Here the CDR3 DNA reads TGTGCCAGCAGTTCAGGAGGGTTCTACGAGCAGTACGTC.

The table lists this clonotype with a few counts. This chain links TRBV12-3 or TRBV12-4 with TRBJ1-1, with TRBD1 matching 7 bases. The CDR3 length is 13 residues. V shed 8 bases and J 7 bases; nucleotides not matched to a gene: 10. CDR3 sequence: CASAGDRPFEAFF. The CDR3 region has the DNA TGTGCCAGCGCTGGGGACAGACCCTTTGAAGCTTTCTTT.